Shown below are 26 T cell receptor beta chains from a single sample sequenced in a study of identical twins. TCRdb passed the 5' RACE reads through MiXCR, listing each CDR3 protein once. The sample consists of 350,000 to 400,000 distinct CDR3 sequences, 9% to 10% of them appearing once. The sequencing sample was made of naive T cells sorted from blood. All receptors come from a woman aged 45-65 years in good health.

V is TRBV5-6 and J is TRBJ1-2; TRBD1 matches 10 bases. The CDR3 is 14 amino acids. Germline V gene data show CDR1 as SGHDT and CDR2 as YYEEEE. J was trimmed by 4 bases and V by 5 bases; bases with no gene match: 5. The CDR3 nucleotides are TGTGCCAGCAGGAAGACAGGGGGCTCCTATGGCTACACCTTC. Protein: CASRKTGGSYGYTF.

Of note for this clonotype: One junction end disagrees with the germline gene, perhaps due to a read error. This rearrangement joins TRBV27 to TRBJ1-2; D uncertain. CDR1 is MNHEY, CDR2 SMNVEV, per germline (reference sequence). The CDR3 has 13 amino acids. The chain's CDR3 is CASSLGINYGYSF. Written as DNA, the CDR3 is TGTGCCAGCAGCCTTGGGATTAACTATGGCTACTCCTTC.

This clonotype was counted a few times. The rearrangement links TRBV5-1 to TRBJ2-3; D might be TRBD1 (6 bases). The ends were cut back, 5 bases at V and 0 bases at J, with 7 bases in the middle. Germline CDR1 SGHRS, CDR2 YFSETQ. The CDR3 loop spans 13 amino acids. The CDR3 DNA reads TGCGCCAGCAGAGGGACAAGCACAGATACGCAGTATTTT. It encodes CASRGTSTDTQYF.

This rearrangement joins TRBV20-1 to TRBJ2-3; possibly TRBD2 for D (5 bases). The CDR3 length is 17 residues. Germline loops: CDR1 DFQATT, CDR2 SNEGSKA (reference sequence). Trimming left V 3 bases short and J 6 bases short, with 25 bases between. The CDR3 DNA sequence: TGCAGTGCTAGGGCGGGTTTAGGAGGAACCCGACTGGATACGCAGTATTTT. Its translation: CSARAGLGGTRLDTQYF.

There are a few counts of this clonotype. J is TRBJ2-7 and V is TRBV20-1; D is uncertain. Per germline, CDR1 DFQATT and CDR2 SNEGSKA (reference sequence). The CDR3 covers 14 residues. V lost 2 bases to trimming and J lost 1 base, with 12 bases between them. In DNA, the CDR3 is TGCAGTGCTAGACATCCCATCGATTCCTACGAGCAGTACTTC. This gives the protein CSARHPIDSYEQYF.

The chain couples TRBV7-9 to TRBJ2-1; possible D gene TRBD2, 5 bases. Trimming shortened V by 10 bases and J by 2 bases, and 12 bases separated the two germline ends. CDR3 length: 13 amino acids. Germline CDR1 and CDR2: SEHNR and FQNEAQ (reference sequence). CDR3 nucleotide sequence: TGTGCCACCACAGAGGGAACCTACAATGAGCAGTTCTTC. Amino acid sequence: CATTEGTYNEQFF.

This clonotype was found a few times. CDR3 sequence reads: CATSDNAGRAGVSYNEQFF. CDR3 nucleotides: TGTGCCACCAGTGACAATGCGGGCCGGGCGGGAGTGTCCTACAATGAGCAGTTCTTC. This chain uses TRBV24-1 with TRBJ2-1; 7 bases align to TRBD2. CDR3 length: 19 residues. Germline V CDR1 and CDR2: KGHDR, SFDVKD. The J segment lost 1 base and the V segment lost 4 bases, leaving 15 bases of the junction unmatched.

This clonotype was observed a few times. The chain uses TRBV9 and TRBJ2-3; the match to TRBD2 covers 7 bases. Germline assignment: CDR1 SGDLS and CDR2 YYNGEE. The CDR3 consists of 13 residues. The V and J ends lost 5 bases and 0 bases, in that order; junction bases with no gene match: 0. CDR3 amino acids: CASRRESTDTQYF. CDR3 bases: TGTGCCAGCAGGCGGGAGAGCACAGATACGCAGTATTTT.

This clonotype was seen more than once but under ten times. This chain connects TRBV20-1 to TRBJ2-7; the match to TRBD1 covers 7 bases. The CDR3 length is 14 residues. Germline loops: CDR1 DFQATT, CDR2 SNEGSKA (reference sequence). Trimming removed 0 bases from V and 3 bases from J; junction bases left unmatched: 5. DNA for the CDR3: TGCAGTGCTAGAGATCGGACAGGATACTACGAGCAGTACTTC. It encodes CSARDRTGYYEQYF.

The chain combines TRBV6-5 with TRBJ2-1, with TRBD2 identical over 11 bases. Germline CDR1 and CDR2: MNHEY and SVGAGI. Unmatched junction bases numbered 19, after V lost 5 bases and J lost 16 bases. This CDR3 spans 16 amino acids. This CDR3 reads CASSADETIAGGPLFF. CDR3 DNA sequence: TGTGCCAGCAGTGCGGACGAAACTATAGCGGGAGGGCCCCTCTTCTTC.

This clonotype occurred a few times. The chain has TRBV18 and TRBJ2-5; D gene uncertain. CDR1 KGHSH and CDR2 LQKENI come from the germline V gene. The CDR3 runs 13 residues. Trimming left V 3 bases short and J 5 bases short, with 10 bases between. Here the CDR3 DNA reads TGTGCCAGCTCACCCATATCTGCGGAGACCCAGTACTTC. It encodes CASSPISAETQYF.

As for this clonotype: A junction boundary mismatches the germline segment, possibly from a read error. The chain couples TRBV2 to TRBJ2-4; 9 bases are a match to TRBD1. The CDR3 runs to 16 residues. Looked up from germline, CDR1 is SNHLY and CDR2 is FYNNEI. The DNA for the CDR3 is TGTGCCAGCAGCCTCACAGGGGGCGGCCCCAAAAACTTTCAGTACTTC. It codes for CASSLTGGGPKNFQYF.

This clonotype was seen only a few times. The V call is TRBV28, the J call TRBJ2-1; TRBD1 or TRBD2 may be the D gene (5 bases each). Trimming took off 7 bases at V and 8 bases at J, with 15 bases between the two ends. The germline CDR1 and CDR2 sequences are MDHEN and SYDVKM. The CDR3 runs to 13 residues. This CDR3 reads CASISAGRDEQFF. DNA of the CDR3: TGTGCCAGCATCTCTGCAGGGCGGGATGAGCAGTTCTTC.

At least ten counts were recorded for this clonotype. The CDR3 region has the DNA TGTGCCAGCAGTTTATTTCGGGGACACACTAACACCGGGGAGCTGTTTTTT. It specifies CASSLFRGHTNTGELFF. This chain connects TRBV12-3 or TRBV12-4 to TRBJ2-2; D perhaps matches TRBD1 (6 bases). CDR3 size: 17 residues. The V and J ends lost 2 bases and 2 bases respectively, with 15 bases between them.

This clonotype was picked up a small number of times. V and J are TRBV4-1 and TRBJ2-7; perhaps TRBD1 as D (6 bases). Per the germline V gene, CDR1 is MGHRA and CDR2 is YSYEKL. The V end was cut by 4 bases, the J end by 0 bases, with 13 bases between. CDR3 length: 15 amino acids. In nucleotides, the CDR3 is TGCGCCAGCAGCCTAAATCAGGGGAGCTCCTACGAGCAGTACGTC. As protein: CASSLNQGSSYEQYV.

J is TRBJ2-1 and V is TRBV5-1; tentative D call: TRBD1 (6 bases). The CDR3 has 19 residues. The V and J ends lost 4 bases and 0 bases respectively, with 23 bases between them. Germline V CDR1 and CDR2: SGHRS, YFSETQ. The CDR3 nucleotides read TGCGCCAGCAGCCTCGGTTCCGGGACATCAAAAAGCTCCTACAATGAGCAGTTCTTC. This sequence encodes CASSLGSGTSKSSYNEQFF.

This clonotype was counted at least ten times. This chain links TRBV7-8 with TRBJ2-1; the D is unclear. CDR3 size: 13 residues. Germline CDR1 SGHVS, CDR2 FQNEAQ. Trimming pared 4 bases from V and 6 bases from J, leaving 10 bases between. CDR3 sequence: CASSYGTTNEQFF. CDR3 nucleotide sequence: TGTGCCAGCAGCTATGGCACCACCAATGAGCAGTTCTTC.

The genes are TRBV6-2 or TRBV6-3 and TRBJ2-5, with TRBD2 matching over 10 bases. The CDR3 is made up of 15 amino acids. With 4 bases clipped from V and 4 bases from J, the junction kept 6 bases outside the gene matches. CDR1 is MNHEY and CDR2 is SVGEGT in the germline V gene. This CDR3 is CASSSPSGGAETQYF. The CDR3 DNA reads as TGTGCCAGCAGTTCTCCAAGCGGGGGGGCAGAGACCCAGTACTTC.

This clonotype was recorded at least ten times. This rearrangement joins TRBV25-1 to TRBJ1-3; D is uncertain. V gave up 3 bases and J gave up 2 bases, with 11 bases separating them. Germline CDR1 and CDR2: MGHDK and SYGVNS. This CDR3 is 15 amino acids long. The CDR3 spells CASSETPVAGNTIYF. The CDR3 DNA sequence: TGTGCCAGCAGTGAGACACCAGTGGCTGGAAACACCATATATTTT.

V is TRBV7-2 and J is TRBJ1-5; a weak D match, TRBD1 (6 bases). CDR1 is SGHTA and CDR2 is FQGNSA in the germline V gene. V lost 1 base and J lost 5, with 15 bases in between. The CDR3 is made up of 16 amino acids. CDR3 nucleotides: TGTGCCAGCAGCTTAGAGGTTGGGAGGGGGGATCAGCCCCAGCATTTT. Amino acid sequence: CASSLEVGRGDQPQHF.

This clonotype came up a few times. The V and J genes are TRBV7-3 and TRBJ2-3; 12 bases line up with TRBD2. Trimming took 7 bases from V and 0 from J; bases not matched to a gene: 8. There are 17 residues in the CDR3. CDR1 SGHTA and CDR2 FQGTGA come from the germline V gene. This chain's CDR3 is CASTAGLAGFSTDTQYF. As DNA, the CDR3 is TGTGCCAGCACCGCAGGACTAGCGGGATTCAGCACAGATACGCAGTATTTT.

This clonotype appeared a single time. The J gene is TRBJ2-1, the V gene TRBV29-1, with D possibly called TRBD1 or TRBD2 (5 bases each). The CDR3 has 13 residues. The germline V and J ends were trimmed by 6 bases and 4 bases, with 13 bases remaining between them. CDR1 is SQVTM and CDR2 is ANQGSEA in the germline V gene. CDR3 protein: CSVRRDLYNEQFF. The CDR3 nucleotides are TGCAGCGTCCGCCGGGACCTTTACAATGAGCAGTTCTTC.

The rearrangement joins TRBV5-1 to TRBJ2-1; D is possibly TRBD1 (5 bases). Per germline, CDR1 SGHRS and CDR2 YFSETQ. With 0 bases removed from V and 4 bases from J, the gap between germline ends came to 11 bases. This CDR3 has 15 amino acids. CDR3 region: CASSLGLGAYNEQFF. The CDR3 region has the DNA TGCGCCAGCAGCTTGGGTTTAGGGGCTTACAATGAGCAGTTCTTC.

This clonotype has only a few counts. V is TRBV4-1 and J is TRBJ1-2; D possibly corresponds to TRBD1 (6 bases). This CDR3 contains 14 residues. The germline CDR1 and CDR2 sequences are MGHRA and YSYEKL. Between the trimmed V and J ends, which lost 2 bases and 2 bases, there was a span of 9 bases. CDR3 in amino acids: CASSQWDTNYGYTF. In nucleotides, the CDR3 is TGCGCCAGCAGCCAATGGGACACCAACTATGGCTACACCTTC.

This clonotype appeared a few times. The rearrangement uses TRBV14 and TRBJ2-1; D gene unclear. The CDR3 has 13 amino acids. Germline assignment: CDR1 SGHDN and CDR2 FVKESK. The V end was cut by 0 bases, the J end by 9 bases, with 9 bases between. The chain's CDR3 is CASSQDRMTEQFF. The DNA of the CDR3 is TGTGCCAGCAGCCAAGATCGGATGACTGAGCAGTTCTTC.

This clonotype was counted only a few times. The CDR3 DNA reads TGTGCCAGCAGCACAGGGGCACTTCGGTGGAACACCGGGGAGCTGTTTTTT. Protein product: CASSTGALRWNTGELFF. This chain links TRBV7-6 with TRBJ2-2, with TRBD1 matching over 7 bases. J was trimmed by 1 base and V by 5 bases; bases with no gene match: 10. The CDR3 is 17 amino acids. Germline V CDR1 and CDR2: SGHVS, FNYEAQ.